This T cell receptor beta chain was retrieved from a study of regulatory T cells in long-lasting Graves disease. Study-wide results and caveats: Among samples with persistent disease, TRBV28, TRBJ1-2 and TRBJ2-5 were favored.

This clonotype was recorded a few times. What it binds is not known. CDR3 length equals 17 residues. Trimming pared 5 bases from V and 3 bases from J, leaving 18 bases between. Germline V gene lookup returns CDR1 SGHRS and CDR2 YFSETQ. Time point meaning: persistent/refractory GD, antithyroid drugs over 5 years with positive TRAb. TCR sequences were obtained from RNA taken from PBMCs. Recruitment took place at an endocrinology department in Xi'an, China. Libraries of TCR beta came from iRepertoire HTBI primers plus Arm-PCR of CDR3 regions. TCRdb independently ran MiXCR on the multiplex PCR reads; one entry per CDR3 protein. This table holds roughly 500,000 distinct CDR3 sequences, 20% to 25% found once.

This sequence was found in a female donor with Graves disease. This chain connects TRBV5-1 to TRBJ2-6; D unclear. Sequencing used peripheral blood mononuclear cells (PBMCs), obtained when the disease was refractory, from a patient treated with antithyroid drugs. This CDR3 reads CASRTRPTKGGANVLTF. CDR3 sequence (DNA): TGCGCCAGCAGAACAAGACCGACGAAGGGTGGGGCCAACGTCCTGACTTTC.